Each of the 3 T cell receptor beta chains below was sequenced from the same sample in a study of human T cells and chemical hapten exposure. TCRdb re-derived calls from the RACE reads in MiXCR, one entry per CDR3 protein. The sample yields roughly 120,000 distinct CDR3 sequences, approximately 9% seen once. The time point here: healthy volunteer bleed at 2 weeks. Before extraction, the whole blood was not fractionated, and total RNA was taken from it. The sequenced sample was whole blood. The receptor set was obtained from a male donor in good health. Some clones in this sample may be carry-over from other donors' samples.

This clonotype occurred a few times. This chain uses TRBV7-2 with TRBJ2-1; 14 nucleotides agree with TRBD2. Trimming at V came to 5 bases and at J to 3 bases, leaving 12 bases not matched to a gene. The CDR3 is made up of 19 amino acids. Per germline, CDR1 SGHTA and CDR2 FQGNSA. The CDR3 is CASSLSGLAGGPFYNEQFF. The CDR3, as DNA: TGTGCCAGCAGCCTTAGTGGACTAGCGGGGGGCCCCTTCTACAATGAGCAGTTCTTC.

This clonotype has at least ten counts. The CDR3 here is CASSSRTSYEQYF. CDR3 coding DNA: TGTGCCAGCAGTTCCCGGACGTCCTACGAGCAGTACTTC. The chain carries TRBV27 and TRBJ2-7; no reliable D call. The CDR3 is 13 amino acids. The germline CDR1 and CDR2 sequences are MNHEY and SMNVEV (reference sequence). V lost 4 bases to trimming and J lost 1 base, with 8 bases between them.

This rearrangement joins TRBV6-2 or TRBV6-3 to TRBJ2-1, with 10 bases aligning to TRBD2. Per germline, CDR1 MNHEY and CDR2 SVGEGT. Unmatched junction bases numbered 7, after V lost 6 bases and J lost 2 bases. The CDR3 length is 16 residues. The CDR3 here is CASRTSGETTYNEQFF. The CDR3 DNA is TGTGCCAGCAGAACTAGCGGGGAAACCACCTACAATGAGCAGTTCTTC.